This TCR beta chain is drawn from a study of tumor-infiltrating lymphocytes in primary liver carcinoma. Overall study: Each participant had primary liver carcinoma, and surgical resection was the treatment. The study included patients who were men and women aged 30 to 69 years.

With respect to this clonotype: One end of the junction does not line up with germline, which may come from a read error.

TCR beta cDNA was reverse-transcribed from about 500 ng of total RNA. The reaction used a constant-region primer and ProtoScript II reverse transcriptase. Modified slightly, ARM-PCR produced TCR beta libraries over three nested multiplex PCR rounds. Each of the first two PCR rounds ran about 9 cycles with TRBV1-TRBV30 forward and C-beta reverse primers. One entry per CDR3 protein, called by TCRdb with MiXCR from the multiplex PCR reads. The sample has 300,000 to 350,000 distinct CDR3 sequences; 65% are singletons. The source of the blood RNA was unsorted whole blood, and germline DNA was extracted as well. Patients were chronically HBV-infected and treatment-naive. The CDR3 is 17 residues long. Germline V gives CDR1 SGHAT, CDR2 FQDESV (reference sequence).

The receptor was derived from a man aged 40-50 years with primary liver carcinoma and hepatitis B virus infection. The specimen was peripheral blood. The genes are TRBV11-1 and TRBJ2-2; 10 bases are a match to TRBD2. CDR3 nucleotides: TGTACCAGCAGCGAAGGACTAGCGGTATTGAACACCGGGGAGCTGTTTTTT. Its protein product is CTSSEGLAVLNTGELFF. The full variable domain, its missing parts supplied by reference TRBV11-1 and TRBJ2-2, is EAEVAQSPRYKITEKSQAVAFWCDPISGHATLYWYRQILGQGPELLVQFQDESVVDDSQLPKDRFSAERLKGVDSTLKIQPAELGDSAMYLCTSSEGLAVLNTGELFFGEGSRLTVL.